This record looks at one TCR beta chain sequence and its context. Its specificity is not known. This entry belongs to a study of cytomegalovirus exposure and HLA in healthy donors. Overall study: A preliminary data release comprised roughly 80 million unique TCRs obtained from HLA-typed donors.

When sampled, the donors appeared nominally healthy, though they likely had unrecorded immune exposures. 13 Jbeta primers and 60 Vbeta primers were used for the PCR. Profiled with immunoSEQ multiplex PCR; TCRdb holds only in-frame clones, not every one. The sample has some 170,000 clones, less than 85% seen once; the top ten hold 4.3%. Study-wide points: Presence/absence results assume similar sequencing depth per donor, which may not hold.

The ends lost 6 bases at V and 6 bases at J; junction bases unmatched: 1. In germline, CDR1 is MNHEY, CDR2 SMNVEV (reference sequence). This CDR3 is 12 amino acids long. This chain joins TRBV27 and TRBJ1-5; the match to TRBD1 covers 8 bases. The source is a man in his forties or fifties in good health and CMV-seronegative. Sample: PBMCs. The CDR3, as DNA: TGTGCCAGCAGACAGGGGGGTCAGCCCCAGCATTTT. It encodes CASRQGGQPQHF.